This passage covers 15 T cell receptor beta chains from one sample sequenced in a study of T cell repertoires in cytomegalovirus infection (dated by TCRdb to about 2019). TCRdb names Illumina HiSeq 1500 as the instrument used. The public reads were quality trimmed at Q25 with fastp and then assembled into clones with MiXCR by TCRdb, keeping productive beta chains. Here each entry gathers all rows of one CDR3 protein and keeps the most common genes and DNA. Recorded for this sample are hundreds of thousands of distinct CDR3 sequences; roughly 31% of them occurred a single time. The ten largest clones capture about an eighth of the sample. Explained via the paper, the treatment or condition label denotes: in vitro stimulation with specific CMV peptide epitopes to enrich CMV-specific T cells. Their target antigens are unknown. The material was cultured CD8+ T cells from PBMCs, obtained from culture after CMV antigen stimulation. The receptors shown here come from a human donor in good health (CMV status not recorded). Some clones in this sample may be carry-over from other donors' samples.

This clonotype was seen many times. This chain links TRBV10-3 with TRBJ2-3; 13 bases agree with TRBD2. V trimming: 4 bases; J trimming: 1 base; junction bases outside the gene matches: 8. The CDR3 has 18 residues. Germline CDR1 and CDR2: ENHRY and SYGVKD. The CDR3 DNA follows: TGTGCCATCAGTGCCCCCCCCACTAGCGGGGGGGGCACAGATACGCAGTATTTT. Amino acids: CAISAPPTSGGGTDTQYF.

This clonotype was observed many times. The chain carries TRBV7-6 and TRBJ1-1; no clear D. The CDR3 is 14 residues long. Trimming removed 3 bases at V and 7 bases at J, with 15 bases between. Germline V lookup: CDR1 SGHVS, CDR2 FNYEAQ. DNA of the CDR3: TGTGCCAGCAGCTTCCTCGTTGGGCGGGGTGAAGCTTTCTTT. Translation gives CASSFLVGRGEAFF.

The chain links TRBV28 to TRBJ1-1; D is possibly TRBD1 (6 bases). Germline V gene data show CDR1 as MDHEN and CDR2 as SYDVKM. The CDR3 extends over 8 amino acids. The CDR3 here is CVSGVAFF. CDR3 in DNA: TGTGTCTCAGGGGTTGCTTTCTTT.

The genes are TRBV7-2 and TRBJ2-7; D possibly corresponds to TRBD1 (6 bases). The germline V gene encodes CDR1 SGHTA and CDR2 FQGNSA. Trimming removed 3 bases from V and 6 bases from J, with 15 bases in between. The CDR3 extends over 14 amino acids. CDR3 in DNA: TGTGCCAGCAGCTTCCGGGACAATTATCTCGAGCAGTACTTC. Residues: CASSFRDNYLEQYF. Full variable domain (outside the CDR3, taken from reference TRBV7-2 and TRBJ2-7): GAGVSQSPSNKVTEKGKDVELRCDPISGHTALYWYRQSLGQGLEFLIYFQGNSAPDKSGLPSDRFSAERTGGSVSTLTIQRTQQEDSAVYLCASSFRDNYLEQYFGPGTRLTVT.

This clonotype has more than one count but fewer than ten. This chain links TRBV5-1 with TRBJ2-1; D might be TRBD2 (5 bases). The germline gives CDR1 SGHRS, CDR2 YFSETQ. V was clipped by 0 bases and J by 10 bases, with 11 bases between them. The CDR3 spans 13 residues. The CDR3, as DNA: TGCGCCAGCAGCTTGGATGCGGGCCTGGAGCAGTTCTTC. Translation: CASSLDAGLEQFF. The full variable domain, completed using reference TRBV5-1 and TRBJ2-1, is KAGVTQTPRYLIKTRGQQVTLSCSPISGHRSVSWYQQTPGQGLQFLFEYFSETQRNKGNFPGRFSGRQFSNSRSEMNVSTLELGDSALYLCASSLDAGLEQFFGPGTRLTVL.

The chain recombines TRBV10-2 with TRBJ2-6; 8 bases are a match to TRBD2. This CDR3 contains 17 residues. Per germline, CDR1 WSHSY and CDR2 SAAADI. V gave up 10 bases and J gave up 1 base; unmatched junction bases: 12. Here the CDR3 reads CAIALRRGESGANVLTF. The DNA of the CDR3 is TGCGCCATCGCCCTTAGGCGGGGGGAATCTGGGGCCAACGTCCTGACTTTC.

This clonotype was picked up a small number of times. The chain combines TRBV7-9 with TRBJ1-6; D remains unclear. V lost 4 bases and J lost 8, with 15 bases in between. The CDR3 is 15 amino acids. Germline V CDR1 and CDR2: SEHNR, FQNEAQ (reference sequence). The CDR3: CASSSPEGRDSPLHF. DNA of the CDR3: TGTGCCAGCAGCTCGCCGGAGGGTAGGGATTCACCCCTCCACTTT.

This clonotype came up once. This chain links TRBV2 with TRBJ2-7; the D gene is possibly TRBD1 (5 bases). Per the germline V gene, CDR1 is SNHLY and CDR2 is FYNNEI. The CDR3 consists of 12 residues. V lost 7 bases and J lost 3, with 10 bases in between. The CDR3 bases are TGTGCCAGCATTAGCAGGGACTACGAGCAGTACTTC. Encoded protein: CASISRDYEQYF.

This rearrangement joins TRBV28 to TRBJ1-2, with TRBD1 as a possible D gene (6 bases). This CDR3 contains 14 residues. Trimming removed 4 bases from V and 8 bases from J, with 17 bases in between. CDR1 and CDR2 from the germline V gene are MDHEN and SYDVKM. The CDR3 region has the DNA TGTGCCAGCAGTTCGGGGCACAGGGTCCAAGGCTACACCTTC. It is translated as CASSSGHRVQGYTF.

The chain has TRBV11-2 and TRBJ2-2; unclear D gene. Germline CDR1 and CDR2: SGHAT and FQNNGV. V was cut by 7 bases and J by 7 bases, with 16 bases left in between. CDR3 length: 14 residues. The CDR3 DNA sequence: TGTGCCAGCACTCAACCGGTGGCGGTCGGGGAGCTGTTTTTT. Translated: CASTQPVAVGELFF.

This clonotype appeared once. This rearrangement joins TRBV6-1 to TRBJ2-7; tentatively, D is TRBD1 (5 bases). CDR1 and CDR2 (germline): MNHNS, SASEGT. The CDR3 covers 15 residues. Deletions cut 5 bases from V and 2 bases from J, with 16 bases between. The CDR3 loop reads CASSPFWGRAYEQYF. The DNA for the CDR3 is TGTGCCAGCAGTCCCTTTTGGGGCAGAGCCTACGAGCAGTACTTC.

This CDR3 reads CASSYSVPGGSTGSPLHF. The CDR3 DNA reads TGTGCCAGCAGTTACTCGGTCCCAGGGGGAAGTACTGGCTCACCCCTCCACTTT. This sequence joins TRBV6-5 and TRBJ1-6; 7 bases are shared with TRBD1. Unmatched junction bases numbered 15, after V lost 0 bases and J lost 10 bases. In germline, CDR1 is MNHEY, CDR2 SVGAGI. The CDR3 totals 18 residues.

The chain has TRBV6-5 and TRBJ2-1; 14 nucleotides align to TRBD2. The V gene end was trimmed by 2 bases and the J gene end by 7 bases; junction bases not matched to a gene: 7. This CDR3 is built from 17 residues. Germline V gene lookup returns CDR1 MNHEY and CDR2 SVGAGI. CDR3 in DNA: TGTGCCAGCAGTTACCCGCCGGGACTAGCGGGGGAGAATGAGCAGTTCTTC. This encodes CASSYPPGLAGENEQFF.

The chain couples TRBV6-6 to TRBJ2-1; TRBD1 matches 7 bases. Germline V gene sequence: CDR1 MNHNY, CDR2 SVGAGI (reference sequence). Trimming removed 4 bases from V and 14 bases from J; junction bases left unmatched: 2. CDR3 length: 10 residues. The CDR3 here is CASSWQGEFF. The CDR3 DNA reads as TGTGCCAGCAGTTGGCAGGGGGAGTTCTTC.

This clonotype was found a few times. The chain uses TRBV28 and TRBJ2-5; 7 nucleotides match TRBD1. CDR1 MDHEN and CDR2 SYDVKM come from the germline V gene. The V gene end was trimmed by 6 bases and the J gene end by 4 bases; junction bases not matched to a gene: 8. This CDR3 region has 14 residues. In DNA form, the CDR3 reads TGTGCCAGCAGGAAACAGGGGTTCCCAGAGACCCAGTACTTC. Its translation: CASRKQGFPETQYF.